This record looks at one TCR beta chain sequence and its context. What it binds is not known. The germline gives CDR1 MDHEN, CDR2 SYDVKM. CDR3 length equals 14 residues. Trimming pared 5 bases from V and 5 bases from J, leaving 15 bases between. The sample is drawn from a study of T cells after yellow fever vaccination. Study details: Preparation used SMART-Seq v4 Ultra Low Input for the low-cell-number fractions.

MiXCR, run by TCRdb on the 5' RACE reads, gives a single entry per CDR3 protein. The repertoire consists of a few hundred thousand distinct CDR3 sequences, with around 3.9% occurring once and the leading ten covering less than 25%. General study findings and limits: Some clonotypes, a small share, were shared between CD4 and CD8 compartments.

This clonotype was obtained from a man aged 18 to 29 who received the YFV17D yellow fever vaccine. The sample here was PBMCs, taken 5 days after the yellow fever booster vaccination. This rearrangement joins TRBV28 to TRBJ1-1, with D possibly being TRBD1 (5 bases). This CDR3 is CASSGPLGGTEAFF. The CDR3, as DNA: TGTGCCAGCAGTGGGCCCCTTGGGGGGACTGAAGCTTTCTTT.